This passage covers 23 T cell receptor beta chains from one sample sequenced in a study of graft-versus-host responses after intestinal transplantation (dated by TCRdb to the early 2020s). The time point label corresponds to: cells obtained before transplantation from donor or recipient. The protocol used for the library was the immunoSEQ multiplex PCR assay. As stored in TCRdb, this immuneACCESS dataset retains in-frame rearrangements with V and J assigned. A fraction of the clones does not appear; measured against another copy, unresolved V genes explain less than half of the discrepancy, and the remainder lacks a known reason. This sample lists roughly 4,900 clones; around 30% were detected once. The top ten clonotypes cover 4% to 5% of the sample. This sample comprised alloreactive CD4+ T cells from a mixed lymphocyte reaction culture, obtained before intestinal transplant. What the cell subset or site label conveys for this sample: CFSE-low proliferating T cells sorted from roughly six-day pre-transplant mixed lymphocyte reaction (GvH or HvG direction). The receptors originated from a human patient who received an intestinal transplant.

This chain joins TRBV27 and TRBJ1-2, with 7 bases aligning to TRBD1. The CDR3 spans 19 residues. In germline, CDR1 is MNHEY, CDR2 SMNVEV (reference sequence). V lost 4 bases, J lost 8 bases, and 25 bases stayed unmatched. CDR3 amino acids: CASSYWGPVPQEGAQGYTF. The CDR3 DNA reads TGTGCCAGCAGTTACTGGGGGCCGGTTCCCCAGGAGGGGGCGCAGGGCTACACCTTC.

This clone was seen only a few times. This chain joins TRBV28 and TRBJ2-5; unclear D gene. The DNA matches TRBJ2-7 better at its end, which makes the J call doubtful. CDR3 length equals 17 residues. The germline CDR1 and CDR2 sequences are MDHEN and SYDVKM. The DNA of the CDR3 is TGTGCCAGCAGTTCACCACCCGGGTTCTGGGTCACCTACGAGCAGTACTTC. Amino acid sequence: CASSSPPGFWVTYEQYF.

This clone has just a few counts. The chain carries TRBV7-8 and TRBJ2-7; no clear D. There are 13 residues in the CDR3. In germline, CDR1 is SGHVS, CDR2 FQNEAQ. V lost 2 bases and J 0 bases, leaving 5 bases between the germline ends. The CDR3 spells CASSLKPSYEQYF. The CDR3 DNA sequence: TGTGCCAGCAGCTTAAAACCCTCCTACGAGCAGTACTTC.

This chain joins TRBV18 and TRBJ2-3; 9 nucleotides align to TRBD1. The CDR3 sequence is 14 residues long. Trimming removed 5 bases from V and 6 bases from J; junction bases left unmatched: 6. Per the germline V gene, CDR1 is KGHSH and CDR2 is LQKENI. The CDR3 reads CASSSQGAADTQYF. CDR3 nucleotides: TGTGCCAGCTCATCACAGGGGGCTGCGGATACGCAGTATTTT.

CDR3 sequence: CASSWRGGQETQYF. The CDR3 DNA sequence: TGTGCCAGCAGTTGGAGGGGGGGGCAAGAGACCCAGTACTTC. The rearrangement links TRBV27 to TRBJ2-5; possibly TRBD2 for D (7 bases). Germline CDR1 reads MNHEY; CDR2 reads SMNVEV (reference sequence). Trimming pared 4 bases from V and 2 bases from J, leaving 11 bases between. This CDR3 has 14 amino acids.

CDR3 residues: CASSYSRGGLGNYIYF. CDR3 DNA sequence: TGTGCCAGCAGTTACTCCCGAGGGGGGTTGGGAAACTACATATATTTT. The rearrangement links TRBV6-5 to TRBJ1-3; the D gene is possibly TRBD1 (6 bases). This CDR3 is built from 16 residues. CDR1 is MNHEY, CDR2 SVGAGI, per germline. V was pared by 0 bases and J by 12 bases, with 21 bases between.

This clone showed up just a few times. A much larger clone sits a single nucleotide away, making a read error possible. The gene calls are TRBV19 and TRBJ1-6, with 9 bases identical to TRBD1. The CDR3 sequence is 16 residues long. V was clipped by 6 bases and J by 7 bases; unmatched bases: 10. The germline CDR1 and CDR2 sequences are LNHDA and SQIVND (reference sequence). The chain's CDR3 is CASRLNRGLLNSPLHF. The CDR3 nucleotides read TGTGCCAGTAGGCTGAACAGGGGGCTATTGAATTCACCCCTCCACTTT.

There are a few counts of this clone. V is TRBV5-1 and J is TRBJ2-1; no clear D. This CDR3 contains 12 residues. V was pared by 4 bases and J by 2 bases, with 4 bases between. Germline V gives CDR1 SGHRS, CDR2 YFSETQ. CDR3 coding DNA: TGCGCCAGCAGCCGGACCTACAATGAGCAGTTCTTC. Translating gives CASSRTYNEQFF.

This chain joins TRBV2 and TRBJ2-1, with D possibly matching TRBD2 (6 bases). The CDR3 contains 13 residues. Germline lookup yields CDR1 SNHLY and CDR2 FYNNEI. V lost 6 bases, J lost 4 bases, and 10 bases lay in between. The CDR3 loop is CASRLAEYNEQFF. The CDR3 DNA reads as TGTGCCAGCAGATTAGCGGAGTACAATGAGCAGTTCTTC.

V and J are TRBV9 and TRBJ2-5; no firm D call. Germline-derived CDR1 and CDR2 are SGDLS and YYNGEE. Trimming left V 3 bases short and J 4 bases short, with 10 bases between. The CDR3 spans 13 residues. DNA of the CDR3: TGTGCCAGCAGCGCCCGTACGCTAGAGACCCAGTACTTC. Its protein product is CASSARTLETQYF.

A few counts support this clone. The J gene is TRBJ2-3, the V gene TRBV7-6; 9 nucleotides agree with TRBD2. This CDR3 has 16 residues. Trimming cost V 1 base and J 5 bases; bases outside gene matches: 7. Germline V gene data show CDR1 as SGHVS and CDR2 as FNYEAQ. CDR3 bases: TGTGCCAGCAGCTTAGGGAGCGGGGGGCCAAAAGATACGCAGTATTTT. Translation: CASSLGSGGPKDTQYF.

The table lists this clone with a few counts. V gene TRBV10-2 combines with J gene TRBJ1-1, with a possible D match to TRBD1 (5 bases). Trimming stripped 8 bases from V and 2 bases from J, with 9 bases between. The CDR3 covers 12 residues. Germline V gene lookup returns CDR1 WSHSY and CDR2 SAAADI. This CDR3 reads CASLGGNTEAFF. For the CDR3, the DNA is TGCGCCAGCCTGGGGGGTAACACTGAAGCTTTCTTT.

This clone is labeled large (0.1 to 1%). The CDR3: CASNSGGFNYGYTF. The DNA of the CDR3 is TGTGCCAGCAACTCCGGGGGCTTCAACTATGGCTACACCTTC. V usage is TRBV5-4 and J usage is TRBJ1-2, with D perhaps TRBD1 (6 bases). V lost 6 bases, J lost 2 bases, and 14 bases lay in between. The CDR3 sequence is 14 residues long. Germline CDR1 is SGHNT and CDR2 is YYREEE (reference sequence).

This clone was seen a handful of times. At one end, the junction sequence differs from germline, possibly due to a read error. CDR3 bases: TGTGCCGGCAGTGAGAGGTGGCCCGCGCAGGGCGAGACCCAGTACTTC. As protein: CAGSERWPAQGETQYF. The gene calls are TRBV6-1 and TRBJ2-5, with D possibly being TRBD1 (5 bases). CDR1 and CDR2 (germline): MNHNS, SASEGT. This CDR3 region has 16 residues.

J is TRBJ1-2 and V is TRBV18, with 7 bases fitting TRBD1. Germline lookup yields CDR1 KGHSH and CDR2 LQKENI. The CDR3 loop spans 14 amino acids. Trimming cost V 1 base and J 2 bases; bases outside gene matches: 1. The CDR3 sequence: CASSPLQGNYGYTF. As DNA, the CDR3 is TGTGCCAGCTCACCACTACAGGGGAACTATGGCTACACCTTC.

This chain links TRBV4-2 with TRBJ2-5; 9 bases fit TRBD1. The CDR3 runs to 16 residues. Germline V gene lookup returns CDR1 LGHNA and CDR2 YNFKEQ. V shed 4 bases, J shed 2 bases, and the junction held 8 bases outside the gene matches. The chain's CDR3 is CASSPDRGGWQETQYF. CDR3 in DNA: TGTGCCAGCAGCCCGGACAGGGGAGGGTGGCAAGAGACCCAGTACTTC.

In regard to this clone: A much larger clone lies a single base off, so this may be a read error. This rearrangement joins TRBV5-4 to TRBJ2-1; 8 positions match TRBD2. The CDR3 has 15 amino acids. Germline V gives CDR1 SGHNT, CDR2 YYREEE (reference sequence). The CDR3 bases are TGTGCCAGCAGACTCACTAGCGGTTTCTACAATGGGCAGTTCTTC. This sequence encodes CASRLTSGFYNGQFF.

V is TRBV6-6 and J is TRBJ1-3; maybe TRBD1 (5 bases). V lost 5 bases and J 1 base, leaving 9 bases between the germline ends. The CDR3 has 14 residues. Germline V lookup: CDR1 MNHNY, CDR2 SVGAGI (reference sequence). CDR3 loop: CASSSDRSGNTIYF. The CDR3 DNA is TGTGCCAGCAGTAGCGACAGATCTGGAAACACCATATATTTT.

The CDR3 nucleotides are TGCGCCAGCAGCTGGGGACTAGCGGGAGTGAGGAACTACGAGCAGTACTTC. Translating gives CASSWGLAGVRNYEQYF. The V call is TRBV5-1, the J call TRBJ2-7; 14 positions agree with TRBD2. The CDR3 runs 17 residues. V dropped 3 bases and J dropped 3; count of bases not matched to a gene: 8. Germline CDR1 SGHRS, CDR2 YFSETQ. Together with reference TRBV5-1 and TRBJ2-7, the CDR3 gives the full variable domain: KAGVTQTPRYLIKTRGQQVTLSCSPISGHRSVSWYQQTPGQGLQFLFEYFSETQRNKGNFPGRFSGRQFSNSRSEMNVSTLELGDSALYLCASSWGLAGVRNYEQYFGPGTRLTVT.

This clone came up a few times. The chain carries TRBV30 and TRBJ2-5, with TRBD2 matching 9 bases. Germline V lookup: CDR1 GTSNPN, CDR2 SVGIG (reference sequence). The CDR3 is 16 amino acids. Trimming cost V 3 bases and J 5 bases; bases outside gene matches: 13. The CDR3 bases are TGTGCCTGGAGGGCCGGGACTAGCTTTTGGAGGGAGACCCAGTACTTC. It yields the protein CAWRAGTSFWRETQYF.

The CDR3, as DNA: TGTGCCAGCAGCCGGGGCGGGATTGATTCCTACGAGCAGTACTTC. Its protein is CASSRGGIDSYEQYF. The rearrangement joins TRBV9 to TRBJ2-7, with D maybe TRBD2 (6 bases). The CDR3 covers 15 residues. CDR1 and CDR2 (germline): SGDLS, YYNGEE. V lost 4 bases and J 1 base, leaving 15 bases between the germline ends.

This clone was counted only a few times. The chain has TRBV27 and TRBJ1-6, with a weak D call TRBD1 (6 bases). The CDR3 is 17 amino acids. CDR1 and CDR2 (germline): MNHEY, SMNVEV (reference sequence). Deletions cut 3 bases from V and 1 base from J, with 13 bases between. The CDR3 region is CASSLIRGGSYNSPLHF. Written as DNA, the CDR3 is TGTGCCAGCAGTTTGATCAGGGGAGGTTCCTATAATTCACCCCTCCACTTT.

By frequency in the sample, this clone is large (0.1 to 1%). J is TRBJ2-1 and V is TRBV6-6, with a tentative D call TRBD1 (6 bases). Trimming cost V 6 bases and J 0 bases, with 9 bases left between them. Germline loops: CDR1 MNHNY, CDR2 SVGAGI (reference sequence). This CDR3 contains 14 residues. CDR3 DNA: TGTGCCAGCAGGGACAGAACCTCCTACAATGAGCAGTTCTTC. This encodes CASRDRTSYNEQFF.